Listed here is a single T cell receptor (beta chain). What it binds is not known. CDR1 and CDR2 (germline): MNHEY, SVGAGI. Trimming took 4 bases from V and 1 from J; bases not matched to a gene: 4. There are 14 residues in the CDR3. Assay used: immunoSEQ multiplex PCR; TCRdb lists only in-frame clones, some missing. The sample includes under 400,000 clones, roughly 90% of them seen just once. These donors were members of the approximately 120-subject validation cohort, a group separate from the approximately 620-subject first cohort. The sample originates from a study of cytomegalovirus exposure and HLA in healthy donors. The study, taken as a whole, reports: Cytomegalovirus association was assigned to about 150 TCR beta chains. First-cohort TCR clusters tended to co-occur in the approximately 110 validation repertoires, a later analysis found. In vitro assays verified that three CMV-associated chains recognized CMV antigens specifically.

Source material: PBMCs. V is TRBV6-5 and J is TRBJ2-7, with 7 bases identical to TRBD2. This receptor was obtained from a woman aged 18-29 years in good health and CMV-seronegative. CDR3 sequence reads: CASSWSGDSYEQYF. In nucleotides, the CDR3 is TGTGCCAGCAGTTGGAGCGGGGATTCCTACGAGCAGTACTTC.